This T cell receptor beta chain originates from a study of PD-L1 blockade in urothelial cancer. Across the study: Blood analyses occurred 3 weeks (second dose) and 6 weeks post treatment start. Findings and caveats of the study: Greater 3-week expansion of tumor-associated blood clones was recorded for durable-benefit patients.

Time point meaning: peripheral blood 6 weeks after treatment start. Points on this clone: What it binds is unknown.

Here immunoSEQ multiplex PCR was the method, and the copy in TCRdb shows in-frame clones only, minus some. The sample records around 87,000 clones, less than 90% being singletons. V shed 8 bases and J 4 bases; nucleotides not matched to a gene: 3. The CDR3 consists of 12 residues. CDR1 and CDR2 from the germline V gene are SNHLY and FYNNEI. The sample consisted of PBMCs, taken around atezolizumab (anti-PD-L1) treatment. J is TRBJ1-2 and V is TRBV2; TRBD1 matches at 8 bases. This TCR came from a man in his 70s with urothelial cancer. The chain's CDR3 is CASQQGVYGYTF. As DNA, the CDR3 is TGTGCCAGCCAACAGGGGGTCTATGGCTACACCTTC.